A single sample is the source of the 8 T cell receptor beta chains below, sequenced in a study of T cells after yellow fever vaccination. TCRdb analysed the 5' RACE reads with MiXCR anew, one entry per CDR3 protein. The sample records nearly 550,000 distinct CDR3 sequences, around 21% being singletons. Sequenced here: PBMCs, sampled 15 days after the yellow fever booster vaccination. Receptors were obtained from a man aged 25-40 years who received the YFV17D yellow fever vaccine.

The gene calls are TRBV11-2 and TRBJ2-7, with TRBD2 matching over 11 bases. Germline V gene data show CDR1 as SGHAT and CDR2 as FQNNGV. Unmatched junction bases numbered 3, after V lost 5 bases and J lost 3 bases. The CDR3 sequence is 14 residues long. The CDR3 nucleotides read TGTGCCAGCAGCCTGGGACTAGCGGTCTACGAGCAGTACTTC. The encoded protein is CASSLGLAVYEQYF.

The chain has TRBV28 and TRBJ2-7; D is unresolved. The V gene's germline CDR1 is MDHEN and CDR2 SYDVKM. The CDR3 has 12 amino acids. The V and J ends lost 6 bases and 4 bases respectively, with 10 bases between them. The CDR3 DNA sequence: TGTGCCAGCAGGCTCTCAGTTTACGAGCAGTACTTC. This encodes CASRLSVYEQYF.

The chain employs TRBV15 and TRBJ2-3; TRBD2 matches 7 bases. Germline V gene data show CDR1 as LNHNV and CDR2 as YYDKDF (reference sequence). The CDR3 runs to 15 residues. The trim removed 4 bases at V and 4 bases at J, leaving 8 bases unmatched. DNA for the CDR3: TGTGCCACCAGCACCTCTAGCGGTAGGGCAGATACGCAGTATTTT. It codes for CATSTSSGRADTQYF.

This clonotype was recorded a few times. The chain couples TRBV20-1 to TRBJ2-5; D is perhaps TRBD2 (7 bases). V was pared by 6 bases and J by 2 bases, with 16 bases between. The CDR3 is 14 residues long. Germline V lookup: CDR1 DFQATT, CDR2 SNEGSKA (reference sequence). The CDR3 DNA reads TGCAGTGCAAGGAGGGAGGGGGGACAAGAGACCCAGTACTTC. Translation gives CSARREGGQETQYF.

This clonotype was found a few times. The CDR3 spells CSDGREAEAFF. The CDR3 DNA sequence: TGCAGTGATGGGAGGGAGGCTGAAGCTTTCTTT. This chain links TRBV20-1 with TRBJ1-1; D gene unclear. V was pared by 7 bases and J by 6 bases, with 12 bases between. The CDR3 is 11 residues long. Looked up from germline, CDR1 is DFQATT and CDR2 is SNEGSKA (reference sequence).

The rearrangement links TRBV2 to TRBJ1-2; D is unresolved. The CDR3 contains 13 residues. Trimming pared 5 bases from V and 0 bases from J, leaving 7 bases between. CDR1 is SNHLY, CDR2 FYNNEI, per germline. The CDR3 loop is CASSPTSNYGYTF. The CDR3 DNA sequence: TGTGCCAGCAGTCCGACTTCTAACTATGGCTACACCTTC. Combining the CDR3 with reference TRBV2 and TRBJ1-2 gives the whole variable domain EPEVTQTPSHQVTQMGQEVILRCVPISNHLYFYWYRQILGQKVEFLVSFYNNEISEKSEIFDDQFSVERPDGSNFTLKIRSTKLEDSAMYFCASSPTSNYGYTFGSGTRLTVV.

This rearrangement joins TRBV6-2 or TRBV6-3 to TRBJ1-1; D is possibly TRBD1 (5 bases). Germline lookup yields CDR1 MNHEY and CDR2 SVGEGT. CDR3 length equals 14 residues. V dropped 0 bases and J dropped 5 bases, with 10 bases sitting between them. The CDR3 DNA reads as TGTGCCAGCAGTTACTCGGGGCGGGGTACTGAAGCTTTCTTT. Protein product: CASSYSGRGTEAFF.

The sample holds a few counts of this clonotype. The genes are TRBV9 and TRBJ2-3, with a weak D call TRBD1 (6 bases). Germline V CDR1 and CDR2: SGDLS, YYNGEE. Trimming shortened V by 0 bases and J by 6 bases, and 14 bases separated the two germline ends. The CDR3 totals 15 residues. The CDR3 nucleotides read TGTGCCAGCAGCGTAGCGTCAACAGGGCGGGATACGCAGTATTTT. This codes for CASSVASTGRDTQYF.